Below, one T cell receptor (beta chain) is given with its context. This clone appeared a few times. Its antigen remains unidentified. Base-call qualities are not available, and no considerably larger clone is one nucleotide away. The immunoSEQ Assay, a bias-controlled multiplex PCR, was used to amplify TCRbeta CDR3 regions from genomic DNA. Per the authors' processing: Within the assay, amplification of reference gene primers was used to estimate how many nucleated cells each sample contained. Sequence reads were collapsed and filtered to measure the absolute abundance of every unique TCRbeta CDR3 rearrangement. For each sample, productive Simpson clonality was calculated by taking the square root of Simpson's diversity index across productive rearrangements. TCRdb provides this immuneACCESS table in a form limited to in-frame rearrangements. Some clones are lacking; in checked studies, under half of them reflect an unresolved V gene, and why the rest are absent is not known. From that table come the V and J calls and clone size; the DNA was used to work out D and trimming. The sample profile shows some 250,000 clones; around 89% of them were found once. The leading ten clones occupy roughly 8.3% of the sample.

Trimming accounts for 4 bases at V and 6 bases at J, while the number of junction bases matched to no gene is 8. The CDR3 measures 16 amino acids from cysteine to phenylalanine. Left in the record is the CDR3 DNA by itself, 48 bases read in frame from the first base. The germline V gene (reference sequence) supplies CDR1 LNHDA and CDR2 SQIVND. Participants in the prospective study were enrolled through a virtual design, were aged about 18 to 100 years, and lived in approximately 25 United States geographic areas. In the prospective study, cohorts were assigned on the basis of participant-reported clinical history obtained from a screening survey and a study questionnaire. Recovered participants in ImmuneRACE Cohort 3 were defined as having two consecutive negative NP/OP PCR tests, clearance from a healthcare professional, or resolution of symptoms. In the prospective study, mobile phlebotomists collected whole blood, serum and a nasopharyngeal or oropharyngeal swab from each participant. Additional blood draws and questionnaires over an approximately two-month period could optionally be provided by prospective study participants. Before DNA extraction, prospective study blood samples were shipped either frozen or at room temperature.

This sample is part of a study of blood T cell repertoires in COVID-19 (dated by TCRdb to between 2020 and 2021). Background on the whole study: The collaborator samples originated in the United States, Italy and Spain and spanned the acute and convalescent phases of COVID-19. The repertoires were released in a freely available public database meant as a resource for research on the immune response to SARS-CoV-2. Deeply sampled blood TCRbeta repertoires from subjects exposed to, actively infected with, or recovered from COVID-19 were included in the dataset. The prospective study material was composed of cDNA or gDNA derived from T cells, B-cell-depleted T cells, or PBMCs. A de-identified subject ID, COVID-19 status, age in years and sex were almost always included in the sample metadata. Where available, HLA class I and class II types were taken from metadata supplied by the sample provider and were not determined by assay-based typing. The samples were drawn from the first 160 participants of the ongoing ImmuneRACE study and from 950 to 1,500 subjects provided by 6 global collaborators.

Findings and caveats that apply to the study as a whole: Clinical and demographic metadata were provided uncurated, with the amount varying by source and participant.

Sequencing was done on a sample of PBMCs or T cells enriched from blood (not recorded which). This clonotype was obtained from a man aged 35 to 55 who had recovered from COVID-19. The chain is made from TRBV19 and TRBJ1-5, with 11 central nucleotides matching TRBD1. The CDR3 reads as follows: CASSRTGQGARQPQHF. The DNA reads as follows: TGTGCCAGTAGTAGGACCGGACAGGGGGCACGTCAGCCCCAGCATTTT.